These 16 T cell receptor beta chains were sequenced from one sample in a study of persistence of HIV-infected CD4 T cells. Overlapping HIV-1 Gag 15-mer peptides at 0.8 to 1 ug per peptide per mL were used. Memory cells lacking CD40L and CD69 with high CD45RO were sorted. These TCRs' antigens remain unknown. The libraries were made with immunoSEQ version 4 in survey mode. The table came from immunoSEQ multiplex PCR; TCRdb's copy has only in-frame clones and leaves some out. The table shows about 64,000 clones, with 70% to 75% occurring only once. The specimen was CD4+ T cells sorted from PBMCs after approximately 19-hour stimulation, collected from a patient who received antiretroviral therapy. The source is an adult man with HIV who was CMV-seropositive.

This clone has a handful of counts. This chain links TRBV5-1 with TRBJ1-1, with a tentative D call TRBD1 (6 bases). CDR3 length equals 15 residues. Germline CDR1 and CDR2: SGHRS and YFSETQ. Deletions cut 2 bases from V and 1 base from J, with 12 bases between. The CDR3 bases are TGCGCCAGCAGCTTTGGTTGGACAGCGAACACTGAAGCTTTCTTT. Translated: CASSFGWTANTEAFF.

The V and J genes are TRBV28 and TRBJ1-1; TRBD1 might be the D (5 bases). Deletions cut 6 bases from V and 4 bases from J, with 30 bases between. This CDR3 spans 19 amino acids. Germline assignment: CDR1 MDHEN and CDR2 SYDVKM. The CDR3 nucleotides are TGTGCCAGCAGCGCTATTAGCCCGTGGGGCCCCCCTCGGGGCACTGAAGCTTTCTTT. It is translated as CASSAISPWGPPRGTEAFF.

V and J are TRBV7-2 and TRBJ1-2; 8 bases match TRBD1. Per the germline V gene, CDR1 is SGHTA and CDR2 is FQGNSA. CDR3 size: 15 residues. V shed 5 bases and J 4 bases; nucleotides not matched to a gene: 9. The CDR3 DNA is TGTGCCAGCAGCCTCGTGCCAGGGGGCAGCTATGGCTACACCTTC. Its protein is CASSLVPGGSYGYTF. Complete variable domain (other parts from reference TRBV7-2 and TRBJ1-2): GAGVSQSPSNKVTEKGKDVELRCDPISGHTALYWYRQSLGQGLEFLIYFQGNSAPDKSGLPSDRFSAERTGGSVSTLTIQRTQQEDSAVYLCASSLVPGGSYGYTFGSGTRLTVV.

This clone was counted a single time. This chain uses TRBV2 with TRBJ1-5, with D hard to call. CDR1 and CDR2 from the germline V gene are SNHLY and FYNNEI. CDR3 size: 14 residues. The ends were cut back, 7 bases at V and 0 bases at J, with 10 bases in the middle. The chain's CDR3 is CASKPSNSNQPQHF. The CDR3, as DNA: TGTGCCAGCAAACCTTCGAATAGCAATCAGCCCCAGCATTTT.

The rearrangement links TRBV20-1 to TRBJ1-2; D is undetermined. The germline CDR1 and CDR2 sequences are DFQATT and SNEGSKA (reference sequence). Trimming left V 5 bases short and J 4 bases short, with 8 bases between. The CDR3 is 11 amino acids. The CDR3 DNA reads TGCAGTGCTGGGGTAGGCTATGGCTACACCTTC. Translation: CSAGVGYGYTF.

The table lists this clone with a count of one. The chain carries TRBV7-9 and TRBJ1-2; 8 bases are a match to TRBD1. The germline gives CDR1 SEHNR, CDR2 FQNEAQ (reference sequence). V lost 3 bases and J lost 2; bases outside the gene matches: 5. This CDR3 region has 15 residues. Here the CDR3 reads CASSFGQGLNYGYTF. CDR3 nucleotide sequence: TGTGCCAGCAGCTTTGGACAGGGTCTAAACTATGGCTACACCTTC.

V and J are TRBV19 and TRBJ2-2, with 8 bases identical to TRBD1. This CDR3 comprises 15 residues. The ends lost 7 bases at V and 0 bases at J; junction bases unmatched: 4. Looked up from germline, CDR1 is LNHDA and CDR2 is SQIVND (reference sequence). CDR3 sequence (DNA): TGTGCCAGTACACCGACAGGGGCGAACACCGGGGAGCTGTTTTTT. Amino acid sequence: CASTPTGANTGELFF.

The chain joins TRBV6-2 or TRBV6-3 to TRBJ2-1; 7 bases are shared with TRBD1. Losses at the gene ends were 4 bases for V and 7 bases for J; bases not matched to a gene: 13. The CDR3 sequence is 16 residues long. Germline values: CDR1 MNHEY, CDR2 SVGEGT. CDR3 sequence: CASSSILGQVQNEQFF. The CDR3 DNA is TGTGCCAGCAGTTCGATACTCGGACAGGTACAAAATGAGCAGTTCTTC.

The rearrangement joins TRBV11-2 to TRBJ1-2, with D possibly being TRBD1 (6 bases). The CDR3 covers 17 residues. V was trimmed by 2 bases and J by 3 bases, leaving 19 bases between them. Germline CDR1 and CDR2: SGHAT and FQNNGV. CDR3 sequence reads: CASSLFPLTRTDYGYTF. In DNA form, the CDR3 reads TGTGCCAGCAGCTTATTTCCCTTAACTCGGACAGACTATGGCTACACCTTC.

This chain uses TRBV14 with TRBJ1-4, with a possible D match to TRBD1 (6 bases). V was pared by 4 bases and J by 4 bases, with 13 bases between. Germline V CDR1 and CDR2: SGHDN, FVKESK. The CDR3 spans 15 residues. DNA for the CDR3: TGTGCCAGCAGCCCCTATTCAGGGGTTAATGAAAAACTGTTTTTT. This codes for CASSPYSGVNEKLFF.

The genes are TRBV2 and TRBJ1-5, with TRBD1 matching 7 bases. V lost 4 bases, J lost 7 bases, and 13 bases stayed unmatched. This CDR3 has 16 residues. Germline CDR1 and CDR2: SNHLY and FYNNEI. Here the CDR3 DNA reads TGTGCCAGCAGTGCACGACAGGGTTCCTTGAAACAGCCCCAGCATTTT. It yields the protein CASSARQGSLKQPQHF.

The genes are TRBV5-1 and TRBJ2-5, with 7 bases matching TRBD1. The V segment lost 4 bases and the J segment 2 bases; nucleotides outside the gene matches: 8. Germline CDR1 and CDR2: SGHRS and YFSETQ. This CDR3 is 15 amino acids long. The CDR3 bases are TGCGCCAGCAGCCTCTGGGGGACAGAACAAGAGACCCAGTACTTC. It encodes CASSLWGTEQETQYF.

The chain joins TRBV3-1 (or the pseudogene TRBV3-2) to TRBJ1-6, with D possibly matching TRBD1 (5 bases). Germline V gives CDR1 LGHDT, CDR2 YNNKEL (reference sequence). The CDR3 consists of 13 residues. V lost 4 bases to trimming and J lost 7 bases, with 8 bases between them. The CDR3: CASSPRQNSPLHF. CDR3 nucleotides: TGTGCCAGCAGCCCTAGACAGAATTCACCCCTCCACTTT.

This chain uses TRBV7-2 with TRBJ1-3; no definite D call. This CDR3 is 14 amino acids long. Germline V gene data show CDR1 as SGHTA and CDR2 as FQGNSA. V was pared by 5 bases and J by 0 bases, with 8 bases between. This CDR3 is CASSQEYSGNTIYF. The CDR3 DNA is TGTGCCAGCAGCCAAGAATACTCTGGAAACACCATATATTTT.

This sequence joins TRBV4-1 and TRBJ1-2; D is undetermined. The germline V gene encodes CDR1 MGHRA and CDR2 YSYEKL. CDR3 length equals 16 residues. V was trimmed by 0 bases and J by 6 bases, leaving 17 bases between them. The CDR3: CASSQDQGPGGHGYTF. As DNA, the CDR3 is TGCGCCAGCAGCCAAGATCAAGGCCCCGGAGGGCATGGCTACACCTTC.

The chain joins TRBV7-9 to TRBJ1-2, with D unclear. The CDR3 loop spans 14 amino acids. The germline V gene has CDR1 SEHNR and CDR2 FQNEAQ (reference sequence). V was cut by 5 bases and J by 2 bases, with 12 bases left in between. The CDR3 spells CASSLESGNYGYTF. The CDR3, as DNA: TGTGCCAGCAGCCTCGAATCGGGGAACTATGGCTACACCTTC.